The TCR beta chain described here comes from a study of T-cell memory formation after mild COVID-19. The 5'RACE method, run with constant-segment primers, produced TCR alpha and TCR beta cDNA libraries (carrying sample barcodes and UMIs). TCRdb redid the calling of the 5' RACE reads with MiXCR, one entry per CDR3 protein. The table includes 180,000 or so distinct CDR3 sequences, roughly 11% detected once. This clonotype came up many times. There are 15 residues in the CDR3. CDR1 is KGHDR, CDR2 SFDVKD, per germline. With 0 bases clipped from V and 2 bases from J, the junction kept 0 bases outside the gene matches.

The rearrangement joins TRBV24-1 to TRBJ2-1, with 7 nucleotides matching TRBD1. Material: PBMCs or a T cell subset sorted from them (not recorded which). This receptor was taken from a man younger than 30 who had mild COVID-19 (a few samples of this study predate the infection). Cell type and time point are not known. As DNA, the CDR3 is TGTGCCACCAGTGATTTGCAGGGGGCCTACAATGAGCAGTTCTTC. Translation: CATSDLQGAYNEQFF.